This record looks at one T cell receptor beta chain sequence and its context. Expressed TCRB transcripts were sequenced after all isolated RNA was converted to cDNA. This table comes from immunoSEQ multiplex PCR, and its TCRdb copy is limited to in-frame clones, with some not included. Of 400,000 to 550,000 clones in the sample, around 10% were seen once. This sample is drawn from a study of beta chain features in type 1 diabetes. From germline, CDR1 is MGHRA and CDR2 YSYEKL. This CDR3 has 16 residues. Trimming took 0 bases from V and 7 from J; bases not matched to a gene: 8. Sequenced input: naive CD4+ T cells from blood. This TCR came from a woman aged 18 to 35 in good health. The genes are TRBV4-1 and TRBJ2-1; 8 positions agree with TRBD2. CDR3 in DNA: TGCGCCAGCAGCCAAGACGGGACTAGGGGGTTGAATGAGCAGTTCTTC. Its protein is CASSQDGTRGLNEQFF.